These 18 T cell receptor beta chains originate from one sample sequenced in a study of shared clonotypes between healthy human individuals. Repertoires were generated with immunoSEQ multiplex PCR, while TCRdb's copy carries only in-frame clones and drops some. The data hold more than 2 million clones, with 85% to 95% observed a single time. Sequences were obtained from naive CD4+ T cells sorted from blood. The subset here: CD45RA+ positively selected. Receptor source: a man aged 18-30 years in good health.

Notes on this clone: The sample carries other DNA sequences with the same CDR3. The V and J genes are TRBV28 and TRBJ1-2; 7 bases fit TRBD1. The CDR3 loop spans 13 amino acids. V gave up 5 bases and J gave up 4 bases; unmatched junction bases: 4. From germline, CDR1 is MDHEN and CDR2 SYDVKM. CDR3 nucleotide sequence: TGTGCCAGCAGTCGACAGGGTGCCTATGGCTACACCTTC. Residues: CASSRQGAYGYTF.

The chain carries TRBV7-2 and TRBJ2-2; 9 nucleotides line up with TRBD1. Unmatched junction bases numbered 6, after V lost 8 bases and J lost 8 bases. The germline V gene has CDR1 SGHTA and CDR2 FQGNSA. The CDR3 contains 13 residues. In nucleotides, the CDR3 is TGTGCCAGCTCCGGACAGGGGCTAGGGGAGCTGTTTTTT. Protein product: CASSGQGLGELFF.

The rearrangement joins TRBV19 to TRBJ2-7; 13 bases align to TRBD2. The CDR3 is made up of 16 amino acids. CDR1 LNHDA and CDR2 SQIVND come from the germline V gene (reference sequence). Unmatched junction bases numbered 4, after V lost 5 bases and J lost 0 bases. CDR3 nucleotides: TGTGCCAGTAGTCTGAGGACTAGCGGGAGCTCCTACGAGCAGTACTTC. This gives the protein CASSLRTSGSSYEQYF.

Turning to this clone: The junction departs from germline at one end; a sequencing error may be responsible. The DNA for the CDR3 is TGTGCTAGCAGCGTAGACTTTGGGGTGGGCGAGCAGTTCTTC. This sequence encodes CASSVDFGVGEQFF. The chain combines TRBV7-7 with TRBJ2-1; D is unresolved. This CDR3 is 14 amino acids long. CDR1 and CDR2 (germline): SSHAT, FNYEAQ (reference sequence).

The chain links TRBV15 to TRBJ2-1; perhaps TRBD2 as D (6 bases). This CDR3 has 17 residues. The V and J ends lost 1 base and 3 bases respectively, with 16 bases between them. In germline, CDR1 is LNHNV, CDR2 YYDKDF (reference sequence). The CDR3 region has the DNA TGTGCCACCAGCAGAGGCCGGGCCGCCGGGGGCTACAATGAGCAGTTCTTC. Its protein is CATSRGRAAGGYNEQFF.

The rearrangement uses TRBV30 and TRBJ1-5; D is unclear. The CDR3 runs to 14 residues. V shed 0 bases and J shed 3 bases, with 9 bases lying between them. The germline V gene has CDR1 GTSNPN and CDR2 SVGIG (reference sequence). CDR3 amino acids: CAWSVHGDNQPQHF. The CDR3 DNA follows: TGTGCCTGGAGTGTACATGGAGACAATCAGCCCCAGCATTTT.

This CDR3 reads CASSLGSRGANEKLFF. For the CDR3, the DNA is TGTGCCAGCAGTTTAGGGAGCAGGGGAGCTAATGAAAAACTGTTTTTT. J is TRBJ1-4 and V is TRBV6-6; TRBD1 might be the D (6 bases). The V end was cut by 4 bases, the J end by 3 bases, with 15 bases between. The germline V gene has CDR1 MNHNY and CDR2 SVGAGI (reference sequence). The CDR3 runs to 16 residues.

This clone appeared a few times. In nucleotides, the CDR3 is TGCGCCAGCAGCTCCCGGGACCTCACCGGGGAGCTGTTTTTT. This translates into CASSSRDLTGELFF. The rearrangement joins TRBV5-1 to TRBJ2-2; D could derive from TRBD1 or TRBD2 (5 bases each). From germline, CDR1 is SGHRS and CDR2 YFSETQ. The CDR3 contains 14 residues. V lost 3 bases and J 4 bases, leaving 10 bases between the germline ends.

The J gene is TRBJ2-5, the V gene TRBV6-1; D assignment may be TRBD1 or TRBD2 (6 bases each). CDR3 length: 13 amino acids. V lost 9 bases, J lost 4 bases, and 15 bases lay in between. Germline CDR1 is MNHNS and CDR2 is SASEGT. CDR3 sequence reads: CASRGVRGETQYF. CDR3 nucleotide sequence: TGTGCCAGTAGGGGGGTTCGTGGAGAGACCCAGTACTTC.

This clone was recorded only once. The chain joins TRBV19 to TRBJ2-3, with D uncertain. The CDR3 totals 14 residues. Trimming shortened V by 5 bases and J by 2 bases, and 11 bases separated the two germline ends. CDR1 and CDR2 from the germline V gene are LNHDA and SQIVND (reference sequence). CDR3 coding DNA: TGTGCCAGTAGTCCGCTAGTTATCACAGATACGCAGTATTTT. Encoded protein: CASSPLVITDTQYF.

This chain links TRBV21-1 with TRBJ2-7; the table's D gene call, TRBD2, was not cross checked with the DNA. TRBV21-1 is marked as a pseudogene. The CDR3 sequence is 15 residues long. The CDR3: CASSKGPSESYEQYF. The CDR3 DNA follows: TGTGCCAGCAGCAAAGGACCTAGCGAATCCTACGAGCAGTACTTC.

CDR3 in amino acids: CASSPRTGQGSYEQYF. DNA for the CDR3: TGTGCCAGCAGCCCTCGAACGGGACAGGGCTCATACGAGCAGTACTTC. V gene TRBV13 combines with J gene TRBJ2-7; 9 nucleotides line up with TRBD1. The CDR3 sequence is 16 residues long. J gave up 4 bases and V 5 bases, and 12 bases lay outside the gene matches. In germline, CDR1 is PRHDT, CDR2 FYEKMQ (reference sequence).

The rearrangement joins TRBV6-1 to TRBJ2-3, with 9 nucleotides matching TRBD1. J gave up 2 bases and V 8 bases, and 8 bases lay outside the gene matches. The V gene's germline CDR1 is MNHNS and CDR2 SASEGT. The CDR3 contains 15 residues. CDR3 sequence (DNA): TGTGCCAGCGCCAGGGACAGGGTGGCCACAGATACGCAGTATTTT. Its translation is CASARDRVATDTQYF.

The chain carries TRBV4-2 and TRBJ2-3; TRBD2 aligns across 9 bases. Germline CDR1 and CDR2: LGHNA and YNFKEQ. V gave up 3 bases and J gave up 2 bases; unmatched junction bases: 3. This CDR3 has 15 amino acids. For the CDR3, the DNA is TGTGCCAGCAGCCAGCGCGGGGGGGCCACAGATACGCAGTATTTT. Its translation is CASSQRGGATDTQYF.

The chain couples TRBV2 to TRBJ2-1; 7 bases are a match to TRBD2. CDR1 and CDR2 (germline): SNHLY, FYNNEI. V lost 2 bases, J lost 7 bases, and 5 bases stayed unmatched. The CDR3 is 14 amino acids. The CDR3 DNA reads TGTGCCAGCAGTGAAAGACGGACTAGTAATGAGCAGTTCTTC. It yields the protein CASSERRTSNEQFF.

The J gene is TRBJ2-4, the V gene TRBV6-1; 11 bases agree with TRBD2. Per the germline V gene, CDR1 is MNHNS and CDR2 is SASEGT. The CDR3 has 18 amino acids. V shed 1 base, J shed 4 bases, and the junction held 9 bases outside the gene matches. CDR3 in amino acids: CASSEGTSGFVAKNIQYF. The CDR3 nucleotides read TGTGCCAGCAGTGAAGGGACTAGCGGGTTTGTGGCTAAAAACATTCAGTACTTC.

DNA of the CDR3: TGTGCCTGGAGTGGCCCCGACGAGCAGTACTTC. It yields the protein CAWSGPDEQYF. The rearrangement uses TRBV30 and TRBJ2-7; D ambiguous. The germline V gene has CDR1 GTSNPN and CDR2 SVGIG (reference sequence). The CDR3 extends over 11 amino acids. Trimming cost V 1 base and J 5 bases, with 6 bases left between them.

About this clone: This CDR3 is also generated by other DNA sequences in the sample. The V call is TRBV18, the J call TRBJ2-7; 11 bases are a match to TRBD1. Germline V gene lookup returns CDR1 KGHSH and CDR2 LQKENI. The V segment lost 3 bases and the J segment 2 bases; nucleotides outside the gene matches: 3. The CDR3 loop spans 15 amino acids. DNA for the CDR3: TGTGCCAGCTCACCCGGGACAGGGGGTACCTACGAGCAGTACTTC. This sequence encodes CASSPGTGGTYEQYF. The whole variable domain, remainder taken from reference TRBV18 and TRBJ2-7, is NAGVMQNPRHLVRRRGQEARLRCSPMKGHSHVYWYRQLPEEGLKFMVYLQKENIIDESGMPKERFSAEFPKEGPSILRIQQVVRGDSAAYFCASSPGTGGTYEQYFGPGTRLTVT.